These 14 T cell receptor beta chains were sequenced from one sample in a study of shared clonotypes between healthy human individuals. Sequenced by immunoSEQ multiplex PCR; TCRdb stores in-frame clones only, minus some. Among roughly 640,000 clones listed, 74% were seen once. The sample was memory CD4+ T cells sorted from blood. Subset in this sample: CD45RA-negative fraction. These receptors all come from a woman aged 25 to 39 in good health.

This clone appeared a few times. The CDR3 DNA follows: TGTGCCAGTAGTAGAAGTACCGGGACAGGGGGTAACTATGGCTACACCTTC. It specifies CASSRSTGTGGNYGYTF. The V and J genes are TRBV19 and TRBJ1-2; 11 bases agree with TRBD1. The CDR3 contains 17 residues. With 4 bases clipped from V and 1 base from J, the junction kept 8 bases outside the gene matches. Germline V gene sequence: CDR1 LNHDA, CDR2 SQIVND (reference sequence). Drawing the rest from reference TRBV19 and TRBJ1-2, the complete variable domain is DGGITQSPKYLFRKEGQNVTLSCEQNLNHDAMYWYRQDPGQGLRLIYYSQIVNDFQKGDIAEGYSVSREKKESFPLTVTSAQKNPTAFYLCASSRSTGTGGNYGYTFGSGTRLTVV.

This clone has just a few counts. The chain employs TRBV29-1 and TRBJ1-1; 8 bases align to TRBD1. This CDR3 is built from 15 residues. The germline V gene has CDR1 SQVTM and CDR2 ANQGSEA. Unmatched junction bases numbered 12, after V lost 5 bases and J lost 4 bases. The CDR3: CSVTSTGDGSTEAFF. The CDR3 DNA is TGCAGCGTTACGTCGACAGGGGATGGTAGCACTGAAGCTTTCTTT.

The chain recombines TRBV2 with TRBJ2-4; the D is unclear. Germline loops: CDR1 SNHLY, CDR2 FYNNEI. With 5 bases removed from V and 10 bases from J, the gap between germline ends came to 15 bases. This CDR3 contains 13 residues. This CDR3 reads CASSLVSIEIQYF. CDR3 sequence (DNA): TGTGCCAGCAGTCTCGTCTCTATTGAAATTCAGTACTTC.

This clone occurred many times. The V and J genes are TRBV23-1 and TRBJ1-3; perhaps TRBD1 as D (5 bases). TRBV23-1 carries the ORF label, with uncertain function. The CDR3 has 19 residues. V lost 3 bases and J 0 bases, leaving 21 bases between the germline ends. The CDR3 here is CASSHLERDYDNSGNTIYF. The DNA of the CDR3 is TGCGCCAGCAGTCATTTGGAACGGGACTACGATAACTCTGGAAACACCATATATTTT.

This clone was counted only a few times. This rearrangement joins TRBV6-1 to TRBJ2-7; 9 bases fit TRBD1. The CDR3 runs 13 residues. With V trimmed by 8 bases and J by 5 bases, 7 bases remained unmatched. The V gene's germline CDR1 is MNHNS and CDR2 SASEGT. The CDR3 sequence is CASDRTGVDEQYF. The DNA for the CDR3 is TGTGCCAGCGACCGGACAGGGGTCGACGAGCAGTACTTC.

V is TRBV28 and J is TRBJ2-5; TRBD2 aligns across 8 bases. Judging by the DNA end, TRBJ2-7 fits better; the J call may be wrong. This CDR3 comprises 13 residues. Germline V gene sequence: CDR1 MDHEN, CDR2 SYDVKM. The CDR3: CASSLRLASEQYF. Here the CDR3 DNA reads TGTGCCAGCAGTTTGCGACTAGCGAGCGAGCAGTACTTC.

J is TRBJ1-5 and V is TRBV27; D remains unclear. This CDR3 is built from 15 residues. V was clipped by 5 bases and J by 3 bases, with 14 bases between them. Germline lookup yields CDR1 MNHEY and CDR2 SMNVEV (reference sequence). CDR3 sequence reads: CASSRSREANQPQHF. Written as DNA, the CDR3 is TGTGCCAGCAGTCGATCCCGAGAGGCCAATCAGCCCCAGCATTTT.

In its sample, this clone was seen once. V gene TRBV11-2 combines with J gene TRBJ2-1, with no clear D. Germline-derived CDR1 and CDR2 are SGHAT and FQNNGV. The CDR3 sequence is 17 residues long. Trimming shortened V by 5 bases and J by 2 bases, and 19 bases separated the two germline ends. Here the CDR3 reads CASSPYRDSEAYNEQFF. As DNA, the CDR3 is TGTGCCAGCAGCCCCTACCGCGACTCAGAAGCCTACAATGAGCAGTTCTTC.

This clone showed up just once. The V gene is TRBV2, the J gene TRBJ2-1; TRBD2 might be the D (6 bases). Germline V gives CDR1 SNHLY, CDR2 FYNNEI. The CDR3 extends over 16 amino acids. Trimming pared 6 bases from V and 0 bases from J, leaving 15 bases between. Here the CDR3 reads CASSGTGGSSYNEQFF. CDR3 bases: TGTGCCAGCAGCGGGACTGGCGGTAGCTCCTACAATGAGCAGTTCTTC.

J is TRBJ2-1 and V is TRBV25-1, with D tentatively TRBD2 (6 bases). CDR3 length: 16 residues. Germline CDR1 is MGHDK and CDR2 is SYGVNS. Trimming left V 4 bases short and J 2 bases short, with 15 bases between. The CDR3 loop reads CASSAPGTLTYNEQFF. The CDR3 DNA is TGTGCCAGCAGTGCACCCGGGACTCTAACCTACAATGAGCAGTTCTTC.

The chain joins TRBV6-1 to TRBJ2-3, with D hard to call. Trimming cost V 1 base and J 0 bases, with 8 bases left between them. The CDR3 length is 15 residues. Germline V gives CDR1 MNHNS, CDR2 SASEGT. CDR3 in amino acids: CASSEVPSSTDTQYF. The CDR3 DNA follows: TGTGCCAGCAGTGAAGTACCCTCTAGCACAGATACGCAGTATTTT.

V gene TRBV5-1 combines with J gene TRBJ1-2; D gene ambiguous. Looked up from germline, CDR1 is SGHRS and CDR2 is YFSETQ. V was trimmed by 4 bases and J by 1 base, leaving 11 bases between them. There are 14 residues in the CDR3. The DNA of the CDR3 is TGCGCCAGCAGCCCCGTTAGGTTTAACTATGGCTACACCTTC. This encodes CASSPVRFNYGYTF.

The table lists this clone with a few counts. This chain connects TRBV6-1 to TRBJ1-2, with D perhaps matching TRBD1 (6 bases). The V end was cut by 10 bases, the J end by 2 bases, with 11 bases between. The CDR3 is 12 residues long. CDR1 and CDR2 (germline): MNHNS, SASEGT. The CDR3, as DNA: TGTGCCACCCGGACAGAGAACTATGGCTACACCTTC. Translated: CATRTENYGYTF.

The J gene is TRBJ2-1, the V gene TRBV5-1, with 7 bases aligning to TRBD1. Losses at the gene ends were 7 bases for V and 0 bases for J; bases not matched to a gene: 7. The length of the CDR3 is 15 residues. In germline, CDR1 is SGHRS, CDR2 YFSETQ. CDR3 sequence (DNA): TGCGCCAGCTACCGGGACAGTAGCTCCTACAATGAGCAGTTCTTC. Protein sequence: CASYRDSSSYNEQFF.